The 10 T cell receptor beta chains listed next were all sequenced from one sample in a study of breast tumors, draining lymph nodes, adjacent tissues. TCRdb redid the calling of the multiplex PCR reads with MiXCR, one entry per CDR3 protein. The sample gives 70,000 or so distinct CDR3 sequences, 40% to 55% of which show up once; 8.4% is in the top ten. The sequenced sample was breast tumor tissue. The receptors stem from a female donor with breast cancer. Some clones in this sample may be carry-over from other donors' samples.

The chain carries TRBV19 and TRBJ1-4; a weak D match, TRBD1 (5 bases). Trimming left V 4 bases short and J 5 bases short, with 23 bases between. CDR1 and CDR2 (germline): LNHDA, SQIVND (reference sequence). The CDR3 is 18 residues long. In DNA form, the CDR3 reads TGTGCCAGTAGTACCCCGGGGGGTCGGGAGGCTTACAATGAAAAACTGTTTTTT. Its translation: CASSTPGGREAYNEKLFF.

CDR3 protein: CASSLALAGGSGETQYF. CDR3 nucleotides: TGTGCCAGCAGCTTAGCCCTAGCGGGGGGGTCTGGGGAGACCCAGTACTTC. This chain uses TRBV14 with TRBJ2-5, with 12 bases identical to TRBD2. The J segment lost 5 bases and the V segment lost 5 bases, leaving 12 bases of the junction unmatched. This CDR3 has 17 amino acids. Looked up from germline, CDR1 is SGHDN and CDR2 is FVKESK.

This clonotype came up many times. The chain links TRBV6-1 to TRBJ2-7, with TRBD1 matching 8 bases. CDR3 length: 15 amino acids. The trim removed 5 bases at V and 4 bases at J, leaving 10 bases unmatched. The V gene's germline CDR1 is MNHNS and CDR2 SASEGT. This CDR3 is CASSKTGQDLYEQYF. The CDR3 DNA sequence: TGTGCCAGCAGTAAGACGGGACAGGACTTATACGAGCAGTACTTC.

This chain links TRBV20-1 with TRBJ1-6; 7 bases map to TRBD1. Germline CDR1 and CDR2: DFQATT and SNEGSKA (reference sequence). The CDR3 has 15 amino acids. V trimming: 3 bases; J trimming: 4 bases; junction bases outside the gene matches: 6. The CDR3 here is CSARTGMAYNSPLHF. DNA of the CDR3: TGCAGTGCTAGGACAGGGATGGCGTATAATTCACCCCTCCACTTT.

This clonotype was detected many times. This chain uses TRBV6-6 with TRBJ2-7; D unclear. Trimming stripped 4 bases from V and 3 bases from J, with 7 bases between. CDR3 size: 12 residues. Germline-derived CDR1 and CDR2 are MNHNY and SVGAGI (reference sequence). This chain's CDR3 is CASSSLNYEQYF. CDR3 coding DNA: TGTGCCAGCAGTTCCCTTAACTACGAGCAGTACTTC.

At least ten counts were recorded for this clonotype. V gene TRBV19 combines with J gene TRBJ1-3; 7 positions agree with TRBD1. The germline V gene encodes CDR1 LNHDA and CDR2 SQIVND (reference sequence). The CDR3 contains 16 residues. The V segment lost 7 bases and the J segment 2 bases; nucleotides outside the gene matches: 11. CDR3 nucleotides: TGTGCCAGTAATGCCCCCGACAGGGATGCTGGAAACACCATATATTTT. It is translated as CASNAPDRDAGNTIYF.

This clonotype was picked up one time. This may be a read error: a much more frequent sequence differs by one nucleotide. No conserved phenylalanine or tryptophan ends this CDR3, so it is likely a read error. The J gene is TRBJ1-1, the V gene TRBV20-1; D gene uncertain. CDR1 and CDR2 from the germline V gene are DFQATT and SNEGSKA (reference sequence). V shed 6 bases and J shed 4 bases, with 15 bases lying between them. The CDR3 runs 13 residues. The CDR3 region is CSATLWLGTEAFL. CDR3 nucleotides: TGCAGTGCCACCCTTTGGTTGGGCACTGAAGCTTTCCTT.

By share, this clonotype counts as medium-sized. CDR3 loop: CSVEIAGRGETQYF. CDR3 nucleotides: TGCAGCGTTGAAATAGCGGGAAGGGGAGAGACCCAGTACTTC. The chain links TRBV29-1 to TRBJ2-5, with 8 bases that match TRBD2. The V and J ends lost 2 bases and 4 bases, in that order; junction bases with no gene match: 6. From germline, CDR1 is SQVTM and CDR2 ANQGSEA. The CDR3 sequence is 14 residues long.

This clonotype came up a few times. The CDR3 here is CASSQDGARVTEAFF. CDR3 coding DNA: TGTGCCAGCAGCCAAGACGGTGCCAGGGTCACTGAAGCTTTCTTT. The genes are TRBV3-1 and TRBJ1-1; D possibly corresponds to TRBD1 (5 bases). The CDR3 loop spans 15 amino acids. CDR1 and CDR2 from the germline V gene are LGHDT and YNNKEL (reference sequence). V was pared by 0 bases and J by 4 bases, with 12 bases between.

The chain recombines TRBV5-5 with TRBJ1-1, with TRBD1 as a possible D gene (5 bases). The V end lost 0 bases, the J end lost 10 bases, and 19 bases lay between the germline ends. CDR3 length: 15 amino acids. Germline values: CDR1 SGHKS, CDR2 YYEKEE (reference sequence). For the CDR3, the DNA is TGTGCCAGCAGCTTGGGAGGGACCTCCTGGGGCCGAGCTTTCTTT. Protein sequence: CASSLGGTSWGRAFF. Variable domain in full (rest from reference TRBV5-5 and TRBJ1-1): DAGVTQSPTHLIKTRGQQVTLRCSPISGHKSVSWYQQVLGQGPQFIFQYYEKEERGRGNFPDRFSARQFPNYSSELNVNALLLGDSALYLCASSLGGTSWGRAFFGQGTRLTVV.